This T cell receptor beta chain emerged from a study of blood T cell repertoires in COVID-19 (TCRdb year 2020). At the level of the whole study: Samples covering the acute and convalescent phases of COVID-19 were provided by collaborators in the United States, Italy and Spain. Samples came from the ongoing ImmuneRACE study (first 160 participants) plus 1,254 subjects from 6 global collaborators. Sample metadata almost always included a de-identified subject ID, COVID-19 status, age in years and sex. Deeply sampled blood TCRbeta repertoires from subjects exposed to, actively infected with, or recovered from COVID-19 were included in the dataset. The repertoires were released in a freely available public database intended as a resource for research on the immune response to SARS-CoV-2. The prospective study material was composed of cDNA or gDNA derived from T cells, B-cell-depleted T cells, or PBMCs. Where HLA class I and class II types were available, the types were taken from metadata supplied by the sample provider, not from assay-based typing. The paper as a whole reports these results and caveats: The amount of clinical and demographic metadata varied by source and participant and was provided uncurated.

The trim is 4 bases for V and 3 bases for J, with a gap of 10 bases between the germline ends. Spanning cysteine to phenylalanine, the CDR3 consists of 13 amino acids. The retained sequence is limited to the CDR3, 39 bases, with the frame set at the first base. CDR1 is given as SGHNT and CDR2 as YYREEE, both from the germline V gene (reference sequence). Whole blood was collected in K2EDTA tubes by collaborating institutions according to the institutions' own protocols. For TCRbeta analysis, collaborators shipped samples as frozen whole blood, isolated PBMCs, or DNA extracted from either of those sample types. TCRbeta CDR3 regions were amplified from genomic DNA using the immunoSEQ Assay, a bias-controlled multiplex PCR. The original pipeline was this. Within the assay, amplification of reference gene primers was used to estimate how many nucleated cells each sample contained. To quantify the absolute abundance of each unique TCRbeta CDR3 rearrangement, sequence reads were collapsed and filtered. For each sample, productive Simpson clonality was calculated by taking the square root of Simpson's diversity index across productive rearrangements. What TCRdb holds here is the immuneACCESS table cut down to in-frame rearrangements. Part of the clones is not present; checked against another copy, under half of the missing clones reflect an unresolved V gene, and the others are unexplained. That table supplies the V and J calls and clone size; D and trimming were determined from the DNA. For this sample the table gives fewer than 100,000 clones, of which over 75% were detected only once. The ten top clones hold under 55% of the sample.

As regards this clone: The specificity of this receptor is unknown. Qualities for individual bases were not recorded, and no much larger clone is one base off.

Rearrangement joined TRBV5-4 to TRBJ1-1, with TRBD1 as a weak D call on 6 bases. Source material: peripheral blood. The TCR comes from a human donor in a cohort sampled during active COVID-19. The DNA sequence is TGTGCCAGCAGCCGGGGACACGACACTGAAGCTTTCTTT. Its coded protein is CASSRGHDTEAFF. With the portions outside the CDR3 filled from the reference TRBV5-4 and TRBJ1-1 genes, the complete variable region becomes ETGVTQSPTHLIKTRGQQVTLRCSSQSGHNTVSWYQQALGQGPQFIFQYYREEENGRGNFPPRFSGLQFPNYSSELNVNALELDDSALYLCASSRGHDTEAFFGQGTRLTVV.